This TCR beta chain was sequenced during a study of OX40 agonist ivuxolimab in advanced cancers. Study information: The drug used for patients, ivuxolimab, was an agonistic anti-OX40 (CD134) antibody. Ivuxolimab was delivered to patients intravenously every 2 weeks at doses spanning 0.01 to 10 mg/kg. Participants could have had prior anti-PD-1, anti-PD-L1 or anti-CTLA-4 therapy, and approximately 37% had some.

Regarding this clone: Its antigen remains unknown.

Germline V lookup: CDR1 SQVTM, CDR2 ANQGSEA. This CDR3 has 12 residues. Trimming pared 6 bases from V and 0 bases from J, leaving 9 bases between. Libraries were prepared by immunoSEQ multiplex PCR; TCRdb keeps only in-frame clonotypes and omits some of them. The top ten hold about 5.9% of the sample, which has 65,000 to 75,000 clones, 70% to 90% seen once. General study results and limits: With doses of 0.1 to 3.0 mg/kg, CD4+ and CD8+ blood T cells had undergone clonal expansion by week 6.

The specimen was CD4+ or CD8+ T cells sorted from blood, collected in a trial of the OX40 agonist ivuxolimab. This chain connects TRBV29-1 to TRBJ2-7, with D perhaps matching TRBD1 (6 bases). This receptor was obtained from an adult with an advanced solid tumor such as melanoma, head and neck, liver or kidney cancer. CDR3 amino acids: CSVGQFSYEQYF. The DNA for the CDR3 is TGCAGCGTAGGACAGTTCTCCTACGAGCAGTACTTC.